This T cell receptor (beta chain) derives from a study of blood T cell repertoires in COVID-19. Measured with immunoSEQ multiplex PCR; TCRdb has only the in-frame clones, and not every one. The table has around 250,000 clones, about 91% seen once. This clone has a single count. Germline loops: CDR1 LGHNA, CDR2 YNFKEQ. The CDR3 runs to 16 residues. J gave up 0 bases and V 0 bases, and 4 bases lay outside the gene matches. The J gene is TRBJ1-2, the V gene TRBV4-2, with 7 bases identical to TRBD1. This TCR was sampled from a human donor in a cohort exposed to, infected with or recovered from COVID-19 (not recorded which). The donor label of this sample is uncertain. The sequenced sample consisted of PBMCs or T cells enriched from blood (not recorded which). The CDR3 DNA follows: TGTGCCAGCAGCCAAGACGGACAGGTCGCTAACTATGGCTACACCTTC. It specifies CASSQDGQVANYGYTF.